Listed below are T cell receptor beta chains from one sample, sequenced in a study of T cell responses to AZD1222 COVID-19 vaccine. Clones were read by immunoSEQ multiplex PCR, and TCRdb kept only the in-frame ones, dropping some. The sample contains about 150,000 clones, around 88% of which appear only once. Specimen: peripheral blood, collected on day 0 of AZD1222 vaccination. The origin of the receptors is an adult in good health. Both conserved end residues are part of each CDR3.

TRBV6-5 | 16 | CASSYESVQGKGTQYF
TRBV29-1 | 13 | CSAYSGQSTEAFF
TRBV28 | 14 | CASSSPEGWQPQHF
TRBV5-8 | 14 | CASSLEGSTDTQYF
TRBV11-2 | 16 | CASSLGAGQGSYEQYF
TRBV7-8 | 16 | CASSLRAGALSGELFF
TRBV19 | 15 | CASSGGREGDQPQHF
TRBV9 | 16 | CASSPGQGLANYGYTF
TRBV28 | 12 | CASGQGVYGYTF
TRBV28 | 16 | CASSLSSGTLNEKLFF
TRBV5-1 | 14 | CASSLSTLYNEQFF
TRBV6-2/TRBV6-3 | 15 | CASSYEPQTTYEQYF
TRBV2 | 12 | CAAHRGPGELFF
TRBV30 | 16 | CAWSGFKQGTNYGYTF
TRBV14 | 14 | CASSEDRTLGEAFF
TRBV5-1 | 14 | CASSWRGQSYEQYF
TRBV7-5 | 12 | CARSSRRGPQHF
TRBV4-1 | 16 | CASSQEDGFRSYEQYF
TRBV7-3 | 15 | CASSPSGTSNSPLHF
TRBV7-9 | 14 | CASSSQGGPYGYTF
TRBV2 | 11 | CATSGASEQYF
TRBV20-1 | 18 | CSASGSGTSPLSSYEQYF
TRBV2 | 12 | CASSGEGYEQYF
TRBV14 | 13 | CASSLQYQETQYF
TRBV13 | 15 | CASSLRGLWDSPLHF
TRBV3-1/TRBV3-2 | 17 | CASSRSAGGSYQETQYF
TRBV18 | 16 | CASSPPVSRAPYEQYF
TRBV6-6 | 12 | CASVGEEQPQHF
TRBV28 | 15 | CASRPTSGATYEQYF
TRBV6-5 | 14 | CASSNLKSGNTIYF
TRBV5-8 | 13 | CASSLDRDLGYTF
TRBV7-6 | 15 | CASSLEAGERNTIYF
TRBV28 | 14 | CASRPGGKDYGYTF
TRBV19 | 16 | CASSGGGSAANYGYTF
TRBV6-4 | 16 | CASNIRRTGPSYEQYF
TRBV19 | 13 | CASNEGLIYGYTF
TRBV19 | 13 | CASSSGANTEAFF
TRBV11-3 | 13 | CASSLHDGTEAFF
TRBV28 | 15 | CASSLWGGVNNEQFF
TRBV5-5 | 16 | CASNQGRDRGDTEAFF
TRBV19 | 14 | CASSTAGGTYEQYF
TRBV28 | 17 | CASSFSYGGAGKNIQYF
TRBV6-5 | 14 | CASSYLGGHQPQHF
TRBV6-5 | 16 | CASSYPRTSGGYEQFF
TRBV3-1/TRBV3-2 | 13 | CASSQGQSYGYTF
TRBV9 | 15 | CASSVSGGQSNEQFF
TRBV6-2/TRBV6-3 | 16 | CASSYGAYPSTDTQYF
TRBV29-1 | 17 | CSVKTLQVSLRNSPLHF
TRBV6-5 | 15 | CASSFTSGGPNEQFF
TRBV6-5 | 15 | CASSYSSNPLYGYTF
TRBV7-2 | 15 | CASSLQGQGNSPLHF
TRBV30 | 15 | CAWRQSGTGGNTIYF
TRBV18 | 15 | CASSPSELMGLEAFF